Following are 13 T cell receptor beta chains from one sample sequenced in a study of OX40 agonist ivuxolimab in advanced cancers. Only in-frame clones appear in the TCRdb table, and some are missing; sequencing was by immunoSEQ multiplex PCR. The data hold 50,000 to 55,000 clones, with nearly 90% observed a single time. This material consisted of CD4+ or CD8+ T cells sorted from blood, taken in a trial of the OX40 agonist ivuxolimab. These receptors were obtained from an adult with an advanced solid tumor such as melanoma, head and neck, liver or kidney cancer.

J is TRBJ1-1 and V is TRBV5-1; D gene uncertain. Germline-derived CDR1 and CDR2 are SGHRS and YFSETQ. V lost 4 bases, J lost 5 bases, and 12 bases lay in between. The CDR3 is 13 amino acids. CDR3 bases: TGCGCCAGCAGCCAAACCTTGGGAACTGAAGCTTTCTTT. It is translated as CASSQTLGTEAFF.

Details on this clone: The junction shows a germline mismatch at one end, possibly a read error. This chain links TRBV2 with TRBJ2-7, with 11 bases identical to TRBD2. From germline, CDR1 is SNHLY and CDR2 FYNNEI. The CDR3 runs to 15 residues. CDR3 sequence: CASRTSGESSYGQYF. CDR3 coding DNA: TGTGCCAGCAGGACTAGCGGGGAGAGCTCCTACGGGCAGTACTTC.

A single count supports this clone. The V gene is TRBV30, the J gene TRBJ2-6, with D hard to call. Trimming removed 3 bases at V and 2 bases at J, with 11 bases between. This CDR3 region has 15 residues. Germline loops: CDR1 GTSNPN, CDR2 SVGIG (reference sequence). CDR3 nucleotide sequence: TGTGCCTGGAGCCCACCACACGCTGGGGCCAACGTCCTGACTTTC. It encodes CAWSPPHAGANVLTF.

V is TRBV5-1 and J is TRBJ2-3, with a weak D call TRBD2 (5 bases). Germline V lookup: CDR1 SGHRS, CDR2 YFSETQ. The CDR3 spans 14 residues. Deletions cut 0 bases from V and 5 bases from J, with 10 bases between. CDR3 sequence (DNA): TGCGCCAGCAGCTTGGATGGAGGCAGAGATACGCAGTATTTT. It encodes CASSLDGGRDTQYF.

The gene calls are TRBV2 and TRBJ2-1; D possibly uses TRBD1 or TRBD2 (5 bases each). Germline V gene data show CDR1 as SNHLY and CDR2 as FYNNEI. The CDR3 sequence is 13 residues long. The V end lost 6 bases, the J end lost 4 bases, and 10 bases lay between the germline ends. This CDR3 reads CASSEGTYNEQFF. The CDR3 nucleotides read TGTGCCAGCAGCGAGGGGACGTACAATGAGCAGTTCTTC.

The rearrangement uses TRBV4-2 and TRBJ1-3, with D tentatively TRBD1 (5 bases). The length of the CDR3 is 15 residues. CDR1 and CDR2 (germline): LGHNA, YNFKEQ. V was shortened by 0 bases and J by 3 bases, with 9 bases between the two germline ends. Written as DNA, the CDR3 is TGTGCCAGCAGCCAAGATTTTAGGGGTGGAAACACCATATATTTT. As protein: CASSQDFRGGNTIYF.

The gene calls are TRBV6-1 and TRBJ1-3; D might be TRBD1 (6 bases). This CDR3 region has 16 residues. CDR1 and CDR2 (germline): MNHNS, SASEGT. V was cut by 4 bases and J by 0 bases, with 13 bases left in between. The CDR3 sequence is CASSGWDMSSGNTIYF. The CDR3 nucleotides read TGTGCCAGCAGTGGATGGGACATGAGCTCTGGAAACACCATATATTTT.

The CDR3 region has the DNA TGCGCCAGCAGCTTAGGGGGAGCCCCCTTTCCCTCAGGGGAGGAGCAGTACTTC. This sequence encodes CASSLGGAPFPSGEEQYF. The chain links TRBV5-1 to TRBJ2-7; perhaps TRBD1 as D (6 bases). The germline CDR1 and CDR2 sequences are SGHRS and YFSETQ. The CDR3 runs to 18 residues. Trimming pared 2 bases from V and 7 bases from J, leaving 28 bases between.

This clone is a singleton in its sample. This chain uses TRBV10-3 with TRBJ2-7, with 9 bases identical to TRBD2. This CDR3 has 15 amino acids. Per germline, CDR1 ENHRY and CDR2 SYGVKD. The junction had 10 bases not matched to a gene; V was cut back by 5 bases and J by 5 bases. In DNA form, the CDR3 reads TGTGCCATCAGTCTTTTAGCGGGAGAAGAAAACGAGCAGTACTTC. As protein: CAISLLAGEENEQYF.

The chain carries TRBV27 and TRBJ1-2; D gene unclear. The CDR3 loop spans 13 amino acids. Trimming stripped 6 bases from V and 4 bases from J, with 12 bases between. Germline loops: CDR1 MNHEY, CDR2 SMNVEV (reference sequence). The CDR3 DNA sequence: TGTGCCAGCAGCCCTGACTGGGGCTATGGCTACACCTTC. It codes for CASSPDWGYGYTF.

This clone has just one count. The gene calls are TRBV29-1 and TRBJ2-1, with a weak D call TRBD2 (5 bases). The CDR3 is made up of 11 amino acids. From germline, CDR1 is SQVTM and CDR2 ANQGSEA. Trimming removed 4 bases at V and 10 bases at J, with 11 bases between. For the CDR3, the DNA is TGCAGCGTTGTGAGGGCTCGGGAGCAGTTCTTC. Amino acid sequence: CSVVRAREQFF.

This rearrangement joins TRBV2 to TRBJ1-2, with 8 nucleotides matching TRBD1. CDR1 SNHLY and CDR2 FYNNEI come from the germline V gene. V was pared by 5 bases and J by 8 bases, with 10 bases of the junction left unmatched. The CDR3 consists of 14 residues. The CDR3 DNA is TGTGCCAGCAGTTTTTCAGGACAGGGAGAAGGCTACACCTTC. This encodes CASSFSGQGEGYTF.

The V and J genes are TRBV28 and TRBJ2-5; D is possibly TRBD1 (6 bases). Looked up from germline, CDR1 is MDHEN and CDR2 is SYDVKM. V was pared by 1 base and J by 9 bases, with 24 bases between. This CDR3 has 17 amino acids. The DNA for the CDR3 is TGTGCCAGCAGTTTATCTGGGGCAGGGGCGCCCCAAGGGGCCCAGTACTTC. It codes for CASSLSGAGAPQGAQYF.